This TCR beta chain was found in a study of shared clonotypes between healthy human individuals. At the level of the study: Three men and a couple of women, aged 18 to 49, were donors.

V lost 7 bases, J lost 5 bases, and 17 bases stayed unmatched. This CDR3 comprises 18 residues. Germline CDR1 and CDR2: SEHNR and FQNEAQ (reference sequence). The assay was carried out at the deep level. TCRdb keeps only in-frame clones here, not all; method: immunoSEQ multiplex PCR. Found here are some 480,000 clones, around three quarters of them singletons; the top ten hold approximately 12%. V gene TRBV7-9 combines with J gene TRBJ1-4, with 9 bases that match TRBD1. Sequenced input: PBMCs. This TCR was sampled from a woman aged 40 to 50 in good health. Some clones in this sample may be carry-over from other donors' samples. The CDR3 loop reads CASKAVGTGKRGNEKLFF. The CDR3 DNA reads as TGTGCCAGCAAAGCTGTAGGGACAGGGAAGCGGGGAAATGAAAAACTGTTTTTT.